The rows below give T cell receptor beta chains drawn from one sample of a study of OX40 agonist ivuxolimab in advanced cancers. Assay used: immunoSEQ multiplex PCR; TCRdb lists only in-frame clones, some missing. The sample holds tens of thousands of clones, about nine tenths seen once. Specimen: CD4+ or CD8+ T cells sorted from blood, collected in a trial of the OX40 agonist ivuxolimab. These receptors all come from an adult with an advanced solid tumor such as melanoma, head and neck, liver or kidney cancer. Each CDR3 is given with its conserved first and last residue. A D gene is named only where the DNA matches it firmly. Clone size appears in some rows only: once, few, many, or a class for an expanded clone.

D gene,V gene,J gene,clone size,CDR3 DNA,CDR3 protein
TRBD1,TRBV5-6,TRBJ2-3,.,TGTGCCAGCAGCCTCGGAGGACAGGGTGGCACAGATACGCAGTATTTT,CASSLGGQGGTDTQYF
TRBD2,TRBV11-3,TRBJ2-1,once,TGTGCCAGCAGCTTGTCGGTACGGGCGGGAGGGAGAAATGAGCAGTTCTTC,CASSLSVRAGGRNEQFF
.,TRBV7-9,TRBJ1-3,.,TGTGCCAGCAGCTCTAAACAGGACGCGGGGGCCTCTGGAAACACCATATATTTT,CASSSKQDAGASGNTIYF
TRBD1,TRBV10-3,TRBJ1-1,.,TGTGCCATCAGGGGGACAGGGGCCTCAAACACTGAAGCTTTCTTT,CAIRGTGASNTEAFF
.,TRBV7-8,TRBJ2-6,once,TGTGCCAGCAGCTCGCTTTACCCTGGACAAGGTGGGGCCAACGTCCTGACTTTC,CASSSLYPGQGGANVLTF
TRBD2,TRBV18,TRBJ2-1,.,TGTGCCAGCTCACCGACCCCGGGGACTAGCGGGAGGGCCGTAAATGAGCAGTTCTTC,CASSPTPGTSGRAVNEQFF
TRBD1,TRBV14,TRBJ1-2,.,TGTGCCAGCAGCCGCAAACAGGGGAGGGACTATGGCTACACCTTC,CASSRKQGRDYGYTF
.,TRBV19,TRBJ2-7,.,TGTGCCAGTAGTATAGATGGGGGAGCCTACGAGCAGTACTTC,CASSIDGGAYEQYF
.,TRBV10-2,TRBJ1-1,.,TGCGCCAGCAATCCTGGGCTGAACACTGAAGCTTTCTTT,CASNPGLNTEAFF
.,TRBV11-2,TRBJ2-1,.,TGTGCCAGCAGCTTAGTGGTGGGAGGGACATTGGAGCAGTTCTTC,CASSLVVGGTLEQFF
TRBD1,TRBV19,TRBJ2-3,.,TGTGCCAGTAGAACACAGGGGGTTTCAGCGGGAGATACGCAGTATTTT,CASRTQGVSAGDTQYF
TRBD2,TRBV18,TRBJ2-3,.,TGTGCCAGCTCGCCTACACCACTAGCCCTGCCCGGGGGGACGCAGTATTTT,CASSPTPLALPGGTQYF
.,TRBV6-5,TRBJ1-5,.,TGTGCCAGCAGCAGACATAGCAATCAGCCCCAGCATTTT,CASSRHSNQPQHF
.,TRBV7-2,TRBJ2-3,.,TGTGCCAGCACCTTAATGGGGACTTCGACTCCAGATACGCAGTATTTT,CASTLMGTSTPDTQYF
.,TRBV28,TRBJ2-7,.,TGTGCCAGCAGCGATATGACTGGGTTCTACGAGCAGTACTTC,CASSDMTGFYEQYF
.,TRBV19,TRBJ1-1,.,TGTGCCAGTAGCGACATTCTTGGATTTGAAGCTTTCTTT,CASSDILGFEAFF
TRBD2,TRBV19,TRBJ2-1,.,TGTGCCAGTAGTAAGCCACGACTAGCGGGAGGGCCAGACAATGAGCAGTTCTTC,CASSKPRLAGGPDNEQFF
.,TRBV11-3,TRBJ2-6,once,TGTGCCAGCAGCTCAGGGGTCGCTGGGGCCAACGTCCTGACTTTC,CASSSGVAGANVLTF
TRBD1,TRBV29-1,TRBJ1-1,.,TGCAGCGGGGACAGGGCGGGAACTGAAGCTTTCTTT,CSGDRAGTEAFF
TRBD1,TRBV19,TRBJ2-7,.,TGTGCCAGTAGTCCCCGGGACAGGCGCTACGAGCAGTACTTC,CASSPRDRRYEQYF
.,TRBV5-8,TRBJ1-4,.,TGTGCCAGCAGCTTGATACAGGGTAGGGCTAATGAAAAACTGTTTTTT,CASSLIQGRANEKLFF
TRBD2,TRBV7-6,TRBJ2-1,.,TGTGCCAGCAGCGCCGACCTAGCGGGAGGGAGAAGTGAGCAGTTCTTC,CASSADLAGGRSEQFF
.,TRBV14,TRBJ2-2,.,TGTGCCAGCAGCCAACTAAATCCCAGCGGGCCCACCGGGGAGCTGTTTTTT,CASSQLNPSGPTGELFF
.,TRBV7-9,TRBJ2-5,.,TGTGCCAGCAGCTTAGCACCGGTTCAAGAGACCCAGTACTTC,CASSLAPVQETQYF
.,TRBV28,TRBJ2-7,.,TGTGCCAGCAGTCCCAGGGGGGCAGCGGGAAGCGGCTCCTACGAGCAGTACTTC,CASSPRGAAGSGSYEQYF
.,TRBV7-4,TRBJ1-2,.,TGTGCCAGCAGCTTAGGTCGGTTTAACTATGGCTACACCTTC,CASSLGRFNYGYTF
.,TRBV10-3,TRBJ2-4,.,TGTGCCATCAGTGACTCGACGGGCCCCCAAAACATTCAGTACTTC,CAISDSTGPQNIQYF
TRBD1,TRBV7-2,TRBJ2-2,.,TGTGCCAGCAGCTCGGGACAGGCGAACACCGGGGAGCTGTTTTTT,CASSSGQANTGELFF
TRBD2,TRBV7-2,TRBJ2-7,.,TGTGCCAGCAGCTTGTCCCCACTAGCGGGAGAGTTCGAGCAGTACTTC,CASSLSPLAGEFEQYF
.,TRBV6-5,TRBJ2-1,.,TGTGCCAGCAGTTACCGGGTCAGCTCCTACAATGAGCAGTTCTTC,CASSYRVSSYNEQFF
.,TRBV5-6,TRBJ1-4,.,TGTGCCAGCAGCTTGGCACAGGTAAACGAAAAACTGTTTTTT,CASSLAQVNEKLFF
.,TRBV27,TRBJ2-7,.,TGTGCCAGCCAAGGTCAAAATACCTACGAGCAGTACTTC,CASQGQNTYEQYF
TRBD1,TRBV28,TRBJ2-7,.,TGTGCCAGCAGTTCGGGACAGCACTACGAGCAGTACTTC,CASSSGQHYEQYF
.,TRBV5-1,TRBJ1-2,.,TGCGCCAGCAGCTCTCAAGTGGGGGGCTCTGGCTACACCTTC,CASSSQVGGSGYTF
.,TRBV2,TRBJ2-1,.,TGTGCCAGCAGCGCCAGTTCCAACTCCTACAATGAGCAGTTCTTC,CASSASSNSYNEQFF
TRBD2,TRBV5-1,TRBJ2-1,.,TGCGCCAGCAGCCCGGTAGCGGGGGCGGACTACAATGAGCAGTTCTTC,CASSPVAGADYNEQFF
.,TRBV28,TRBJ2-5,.,TGTGCCAGCAGTCCGGGGGCCAGGGAGACCCAGTACTTC,CASSPGARETQYF
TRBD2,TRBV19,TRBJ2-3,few,TGTGCCAGTAGACTAGCGGGTACGCAGTATTTT,CASRLAGTQYF
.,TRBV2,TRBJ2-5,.,TGTGCCAGCACGGCATATGTCCTTTACAATAAAGAGACCCAGTACTTC,CASTAYVLYNKETQYF
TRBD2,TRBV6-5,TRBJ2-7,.,TGTGCCAGCAGTTACTCGGTTGGCGGGAGCTCCTACGAGCAGTACTTC,CASSYSVGGSSYEQYF
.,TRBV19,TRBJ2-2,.,TGTGCCAGTAGTATAGATAAAACAGTCATCCCCGGGGAGCTGTTTTTT,CASSIDKTVIPGELFF
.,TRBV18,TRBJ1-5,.,TGTGCCAGCTCAGAAAACGGGGAGGATCAGCCCCAGCATTTT,CASSENGEDQPQHF
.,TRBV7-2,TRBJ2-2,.,TGTGCCAGCAGCTCAATACGGGACATTTACGCGAACACCGGGGAGCTGTTTTTT,CASSSIRDIYANTGELFF
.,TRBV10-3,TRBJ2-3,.,TGTGCCATCAGTGAGCGGGCCGATACGCAGTATTTT,CAISERADTQYF